This TCR beta chain emerged from a study of Tregs in tolerant kidney transplant recipients. Concerning this clone itself: Antigen unknown.

Study-wide points: Tolerant patients' donor-specific Tregs expanded beyond overall Tregs, suggesting antigen-driven growth. For some patients, primers changed over time, blocking nucleotide-level comparison. The small number of patients limits these findings pending further validation.

This CDR3 is 13 amino acids long. The V and J ends lost 5 bases and 7 bases respectively, with 13 bases between them. Germline CDR1 and CDR2: SGHTS and YDEGEE. Measured with immunoSEQ multiplex PCR; TCRdb has only the in-frame clones, and not every one. The sample shows about 90,000 clones, 93% of them seen only once. Related graft donors supplied nonmyeloablative bone marrow transplants, and mixed chimerism was transient. Unstimulated Tregs (CD4+CD25+CD127-) and CD4+CD25- non-Tregs were sorted from PBMCs. The rearrangement uses TRBV5-8 and TRBJ2-1; D possibly corresponds to TRBD1 (7 bases). The sequence was obtained from a human patient who received a combined kidney and bone marrow transplant. Some T cells may be provided by the graft donor. The sequenced sample was CD4+ T cells from blood (PBMCs), obtained 12 months after the transplant. CDR3 sequence: CASRTRGVNEQFF. CDR3 DNA sequence: TGTGCCAGCAGAACCAGGGGGGTGAATGAGCAGTTCTTC.